This entry lists 17 T cell receptor beta chains sequenced from one sample in a study of T cells in localized non-small cell lung cancer. Data came from immunoSEQ multiplex PCR; TCRdb stores just in-frame clones and leaves some out. The sample lists 25,000 to 30,000 clones; 80% to 85% were seen once. The sequences come from peripheral blood mononuclear cells, collected before any cancer treatment. These receptors all stem from a man between 40 and 69 years old with stage III lung adenocarcinoma.

The rearrangement uses TRBV30 and TRBJ2-5; D may be TRBD2 (6 bases). In germline, CDR1 is GTSNPN, CDR2 SVGIG (reference sequence). V was clipped by 7 bases and J by 7 bases, with 25 bases between them. The CDR3 consists of 15 residues. CDR3 protein: CAYHYLGLPKGTQYF. For the CDR3, the DNA is TGTGCCTACCACTACTTGGGACTCCCTAAAGGGACCCAGTACTTC.

This chain joins TRBV2 and TRBJ2-2, with D tentatively TRBD1 (5 bases). The CDR3 consists of 14 residues. Germline CDR1 is SNHLY and CDR2 is FYNNEI. The germline V and J ends were trimmed by 6 bases and 0 bases, with 8 bases remaining between them. This CDR3 is CASRYRPNTGELFF. CDR3 sequence (DNA): TGTGCCAGCAGGTACAGGCCGAACACCGGGGAGCTGTTTTTT.

V gene TRBV5-1 combines with J gene TRBJ2-3, with TRBD2 identical over 9 bases. CDR3 size: 15 residues. CDR1 SGHRS and CDR2 YFSETQ come from the germline V gene. V was pared by 2 bases and J by 1 base, with 2 bases of the junction left unmatched. This CDR3 reads CASSFGLARTDTQYF. The CDR3 DNA is TGCGCCAGCAGCTTCGGACTAGCGCGCACAGATACGCAGTATTTT.

The rearrangement uses TRBV5-1 and TRBJ1-6, with D perhaps matching TRBD1 (5 bases). This CDR3 comprises 16 residues. V lost 4 bases, J lost 9 bases, and 20 bases lay in between. Germline CDR1 is SGHRS and CDR2 is YFSETQ. The CDR3 DNA is TGCGCCAGCAGCCCTACCCGCCAGGGCGTGGGTTCACCCCTCCACTTT. Amino acid sequence: CASSPTRQGVGSPLHF. Full variable domain (rest looked up from reference TRBV5-1 and TRBJ1-6): KAGVTQTPRYLIKTRGQQVTLSCSPISGHRSVSWYQQTPGQGLQFLFEYFSETQRNKGNFPGRFSGRQFSNSRSEMNVSTLELGDSALYLCASSPTRQGVGSPLHFGNGTRLTVT.

The chain links TRBV7-9 to TRBJ2-2; 8 bases are a match to TRBD1. The CDR3 covers 17 residues. The J segment lost 1 base and the V segment lost 0 bases, leaving 4 bases of the junction unmatched. Germline V gene lookup returns CDR1 SEHNR and CDR2 FQNEAQ (reference sequence). Here the CDR3 DNA reads TGTGCCAGCAGCTTAGCAGGACAGGGAGGGAACACCGGGGAGCTGTTTTTT. Its translation is CASSLAGQGGNTGELFF.

This chain uses TRBV27 with TRBJ2-2, with 9 bases that match TRBD1. The germline V gene has CDR1 MNHEY and CDR2 SMNVEV (reference sequence). The CDR3 is 14 residues long. V lost 5 bases, J lost 7 bases, and 5 bases stayed unmatched. Here the CDR3 reads CASSRQGGFGELFF. The CDR3 DNA follows: TGTGCCAGCAGTCGACAGGGGGGGTTCGGGGAGCTGTTTTTT.

The V call is TRBV5-6, the J call TRBJ2-2, with 11 bases matching TRBD1. Per germline, CDR1 SGHDT and CDR2 YYEEEE. J lost 6 bases, V lost 1 base, and 8 bases had no gene match. The length of the CDR3 is 17 residues. CDR3 nucleotides: TGTGCCAGCAGCTTGTTAAAGGGACAGGGGGATGCCGGGGAGCTGTTTTTT. Its protein product is CASSLLKGQGDAGELFF.

This chain uses TRBV28 with TRBJ2-1; the D call may be TRBD1 or TRBD2 (6 bases each). The V end lost 7 bases, the J end lost 8 bases, and 21 bases lay between the germline ends. CDR3 length: 15 amino acids. The germline V gene encodes CDR1 MDHEN and CDR2 SYDVKM. CDR3 region: CASTSGTGARDEQFF. The CDR3 region has the DNA TGTGCCAGCACCTCAGGGACGGGGGCGCGCGATGAGCAGTTCTTC.

The chain employs TRBV6-1 and TRBJ2-2; TRBD2 agrees at 11 bases. This CDR3 region has 18 residues. Germline V gene data show CDR1 as MNHNS and CDR2 as SASEGT. With V trimmed by 3 bases and J by 0 bases, 6 bases remained unmatched. DNA for the CDR3: TGTGCCAGCAGTGAGAGCCTAGCGGGGGGCGCGAACACCGGGGAGCTGTTTTTT. Translated, it gives CASSESLAGGANTGELFF.

The CDR3 is CASSEAKTSGGAGDTQYF. The DNA for the CDR3 is TGTGCCAGCAGTGAAGCCAAGACTAGCGGGGGGGCAGGGGATACGCAGTATTTT. This sequence joins TRBV2 and TRBJ2-3, with TRBD2 identical over 14 bases. The V and J ends lost 0 bases and 6 bases, in that order; junction bases with no gene match: 8. The CDR3 is 18 residues long. Germline lookup yields CDR1 SNHLY and CDR2 FYNNEI.

This clone occurred a few times. This chain connects TRBV5-1 to TRBJ2-7; tentatively, D is TRBD2 (7 bases). Trimming took 8 bases from V and 3 from J, leaving 18 bases between them. CDR3 length: 14 residues. The germline V gene encodes CDR1 SGHRS and CDR2 YFSETQ. Here the CDR3 DNA reads TGCGCCAGAGGGGGGGACCCCCGCATCTACGAGCAGTACGTC. Translated: CARGGDPRIYEQYV.

The chain has TRBV28 and TRBJ2-5; D might be TRBD1 (5 bases). The CDR3 loop spans 15 amino acids. The V end was cut by 6 bases, the J end by 5 bases, with 19 bases between. Germline V lookup: CDR1 MDHEN, CDR2 SYDVKM. In DNA form, the CDR3 reads TGTGCCAGCAGCCTTGTTGACAGACCCTGGGAGACCCAGTACTTC. The encoded protein is CASSLVDRPWETQYF.

This chain connects TRBV28 to TRBJ2-3, with D hard to call. Trimming took off 5 bases at V and 2 bases at J, with 8 bases between the two ends. The germline V gene encodes CDR1 MDHEN and CDR2 SYDVKM. The CDR3 runs to 13 residues. The CDR3 sequence: CASSELLTDTQYF. CDR3 nucleotide sequence: TGTGCCAGCAGTGAGCTGCTCACAGATACGCAGTATTTT. The complete variable domain, with remaining parts taken from reference TRBV28 and TRBJ2-3, reads DVKVTQSSRYLVKRTGEKVFLECVQDMDHENMFWYRQDPGLGLRLIYFSYDVKMKEKGDIPEGYSVSREKKERFSLILESASTNQTSMYLCASSELLTDTQYFGPGTRLTVL.

The gene calls are TRBV6-5 and TRBJ1-1, with D maybe TRBD1 (5 bases). Germline V gene sequence: CDR1 MNHEY, CDR2 SVGAGI. The V and J ends lost 6 bases and 6 bases respectively, with 20 bases between them. The CDR3 totals 15 residues. The CDR3 DNA follows: TGTGCCAGCAGACATTCTAACGCCCAAGGGGCTGAAGCTTTCTTT. It translates to CASRHSNAQGAEAFF.

The chain employs TRBV18 and TRBJ1-3; D perhaps matches TRBD1 (5 bases). Germline V gene lookup returns CDR1 KGHSH and CDR2 LQKENI. The CDR3 is 15 residues long. V lost 3 bases to trimming and J lost 0 bases, with 9 bases between them. The CDR3 bases are TGTGCCAGCTCACCCCTGACAGTCTCTGGAAACACCATATATTTT. Its protein is CASSPLTVSGNTIYF. Full variable domain (missing parts from reference TRBV18 and TRBJ1-3): NAGVMQNPRHLVRRRGQEARLRCSPMKGHSHVYWYRQLPEEGLKFMVYLQKENIIDESGMPKERFSAEFPKEGPSILRIQQVVRGDSAAYFCASSPLTVSGNTIYFGEGSWLTVV.

The chain carries TRBV5-4 and TRBJ2-5; the D call may be TRBD1 or TRBD2 (5 bases each). The CDR3 loop spans 14 amino acids. V lost 2 bases and J 3 bases, leaving 11 bases between the germline ends. CDR1 SGHNT and CDR2 YYREEE come from the germline V gene (reference sequence). The CDR3 spells CASSFIGTKETQYF. The CDR3, as DNA: TGTGCCAGCAGCTTCATTGGGACGAAAGAGACCCAGTACTTC.

The chain couples TRBV6-5 to TRBJ2-2; possible D gene TRBD1, 5 bases. The CDR3 length is 13 residues. V shed 8 bases and J shed 3 bases, with 10 bases lying between them. Germline CDR1 and CDR2: MNHEY and SVGAGI. CDR3 region: CASLPRDTGELFF. The CDR3 region has the DNA TGTGCCAGCCTCCCCAGGGACACCGGGGAGCTGTTTTTT.